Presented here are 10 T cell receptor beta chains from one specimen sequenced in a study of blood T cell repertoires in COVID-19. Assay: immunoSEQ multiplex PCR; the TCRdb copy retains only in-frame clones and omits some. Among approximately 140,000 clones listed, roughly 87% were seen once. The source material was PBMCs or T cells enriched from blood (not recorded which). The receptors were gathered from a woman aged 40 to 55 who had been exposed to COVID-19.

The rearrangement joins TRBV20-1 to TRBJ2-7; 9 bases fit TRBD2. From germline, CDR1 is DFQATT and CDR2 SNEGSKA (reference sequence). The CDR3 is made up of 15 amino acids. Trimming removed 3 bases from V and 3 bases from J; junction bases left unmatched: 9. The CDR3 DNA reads TGCAGTGCTAGTAAGCGGGGGGAGGGCTTCTACGAGCAGTACTTC. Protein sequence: CSASKRGEGFYEQYF.

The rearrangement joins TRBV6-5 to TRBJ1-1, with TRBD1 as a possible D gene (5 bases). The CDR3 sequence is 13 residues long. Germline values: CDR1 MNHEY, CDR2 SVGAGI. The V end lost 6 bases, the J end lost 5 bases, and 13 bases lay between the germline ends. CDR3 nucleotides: TGTGCCAGCAGGCCTCAGGGTGATACTGAAGCTTTCTTT. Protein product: CASRPQGDTEAFF.

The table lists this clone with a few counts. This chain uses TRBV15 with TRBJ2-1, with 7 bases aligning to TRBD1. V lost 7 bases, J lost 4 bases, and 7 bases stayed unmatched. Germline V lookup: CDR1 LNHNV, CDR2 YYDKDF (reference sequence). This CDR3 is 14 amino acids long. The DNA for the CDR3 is TGTGCCACCAAGGATCGGGACAGATACAATGAGCAGTTCTTC. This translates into CATKDRDRYNEQFF.

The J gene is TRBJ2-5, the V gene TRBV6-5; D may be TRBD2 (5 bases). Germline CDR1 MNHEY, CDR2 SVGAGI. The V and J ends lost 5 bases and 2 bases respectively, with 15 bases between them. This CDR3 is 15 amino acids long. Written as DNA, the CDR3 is TGTGCCAGCAGTCCCCCTCCCACTAGACAAGAGACCCAGTACTTC. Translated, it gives CASSPPPTRQETQYF.

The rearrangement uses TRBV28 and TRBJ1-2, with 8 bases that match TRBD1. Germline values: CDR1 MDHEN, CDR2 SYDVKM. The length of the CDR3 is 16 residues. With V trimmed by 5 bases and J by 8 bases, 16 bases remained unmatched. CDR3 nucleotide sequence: TGTGCCAGCAGTCCGACCGGGACAGGTGTTTACGGCGGCTACACCTTC. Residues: CASSPTGTGVYGGYTF.

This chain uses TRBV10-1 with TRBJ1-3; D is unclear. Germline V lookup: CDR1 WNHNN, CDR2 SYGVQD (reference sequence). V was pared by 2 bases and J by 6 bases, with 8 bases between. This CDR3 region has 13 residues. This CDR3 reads CASSETAQNTIYF. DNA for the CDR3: TGCGCCAGCAGTGAGACAGCCCAAAACACCATATATTTT.

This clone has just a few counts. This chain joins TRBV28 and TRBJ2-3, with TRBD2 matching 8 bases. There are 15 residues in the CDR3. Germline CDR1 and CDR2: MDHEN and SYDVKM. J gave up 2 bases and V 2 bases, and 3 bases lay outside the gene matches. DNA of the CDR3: TGTGCCAGCAGTTTACCGGGAGGGACCACAGATACGCAGTATTTT. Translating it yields CASSLPGGTTDTQYF.

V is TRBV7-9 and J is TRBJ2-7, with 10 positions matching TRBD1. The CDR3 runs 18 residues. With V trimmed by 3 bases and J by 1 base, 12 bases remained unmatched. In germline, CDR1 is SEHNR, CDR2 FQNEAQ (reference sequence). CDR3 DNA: TGTGCCAGCAGCTTGGATTGGAGGCCGGGACAGGGGTCCTACGAGCAGTACTTC. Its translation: CASSLDWRPGQGSYEQYF.

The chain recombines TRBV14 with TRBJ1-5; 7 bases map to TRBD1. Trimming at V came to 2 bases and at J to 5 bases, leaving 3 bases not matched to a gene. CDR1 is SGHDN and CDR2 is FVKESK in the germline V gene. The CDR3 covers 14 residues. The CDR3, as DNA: TGTGCCAGCAGCCAACAGGGGGGTTATCAGCCCCAGCATTTT. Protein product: CASSQQGGYQPQHF.

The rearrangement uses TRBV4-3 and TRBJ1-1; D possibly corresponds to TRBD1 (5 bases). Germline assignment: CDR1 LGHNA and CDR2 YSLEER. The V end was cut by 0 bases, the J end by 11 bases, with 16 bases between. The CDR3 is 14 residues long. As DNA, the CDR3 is TGCGCCAGCAGCCAAGATTTAGGGGTCCTGGATGCTTTCTTT. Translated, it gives CASSQDLGVLDAFF.